This TCR beta chain was identified during a study of blood T cell repertoires in COVID-19. At the level of the study: The samples span acute and convalescent COVID-19 from the United States, Italy and Spain.

Seattle participants joined during active infection and were tracked over time. The CDR3 is 15 residues long. Per germline, CDR1 MGHDK and CDR2 SYGVNS. The germline V and J ends were trimmed by 3 bases and 6 bases, with 14 bases remaining between them. Sequencing used immunoSEQ multiplex PCR; TCRdb keeps in-frame clones, though not all of them. Among roughly 410,000 clones listed, over 75% were seen once. The V call is TRBV25-1, the J call TRBJ1-4; D is perhaps TRBD1 (5 bases). Sequenced input: peripheral blood. The sequence came from an older woman with COVID-19, enrolled during active disease. The CDR3 sequence is CASSDPRQGYEKLFF. The CDR3 region has the DNA TGTGCCAGCAGTGATCCTCGGCAGGGTTATGAAAAACTGTTTTTT.